This record concerns one T cell receptor (beta chain) sequence. This clone was found a few times. Its antigen has not been determined. Nothing much larger sits one base from this clone, and base qualities are not available. Library generation was performed with the immunoSEQ multiplex PCR assay. For most patients, genomic DNA was isolated with the Qiagen DNeasy Blood and Tissue Kit and shipped frozen to Adaptive Biotechnologies for TCR sequencing. Adaptive Biotechnologies carried out high-throughput TCR-beta CDR3 sequencing of genomic DNA for most patients. The study's processing was this. TCR sequencing data for roughly 18 patients were retrieved from Adaptive's ImmunoSEQ software; a few other patients were processed with MiXCR and VDJtools. To correct CD4 versus CD8 sorting errors, sequences present in both subsets at a frequency ratio below 5:1 were removed. CDR3 nucleotide sequences shared between donor and recipient were removed because the origin of such sequences could not be assigned. At least 2-fold expansion over unstimulated cells and a minimum CFSE-low frequency of 0.002% (template counts) or 0.001% (read counts) were required for clones to be classified as alloreactive. Mappable clones were those detected in sequenced pre-transplant spleen, lymph node, or MLR CFSE-low populations of the donor or recipient. Cumulative frequency of alloreactive clones was calculated as a percentage of all sequences weighted by copy number. TCRdb's version of the immuneACCESS table is confined to in-frame rearrangements and falls short of the full clone set. An unresolved V gene accounts for under half of the shortfall where checked; the remainder is of unknown origin. The V and J calls and the clone size are those of that table, but D and trimming were determined from the DNA. Counted in this sample were just under 65,000 clones; 90% to 95% of them appeared once. Around 1.7% of the sample is in the top ten clones.

The junction shows trimming of 5 bases on V and 8 bases on J, and the gene matches do not reach 5 bases of it. CDR1 and CDR2, per the germline V gene (reference sequence), are SEHNR and FQNEAQ. The CDR3 runs 14 residues from the cysteine to the phenylalanine. Only the CDR3 DNA stays, 42 bases, in frame from base 1. This sample is part of a study of graft-versus-host responses after intestinal transplantation (dated by TCRdb to 2020 to 2022). Context from the whole study: Recipients received multivisceral, liver-intestinal, or isolated intestinal transplants. The cohort enrolled 20 to 30 intestinal transplant recipients including one retransplant, and a few patients lacking pretransplant specimens were excluded. Graft-versus-host and host-versus-graft alloreactive T cell clones were tracked in the graft, circulation and bone marrow after intestinal transplantation using bulk TCR-beta CDR3 sequencing. A peak of at least 4% donor T cells among recipient peripheral blood mononuclear cells was the definition used for donor T cell macrochimerism. To identify alloreactive clones, pre-transplant mixed lymphocyte reaction products were sequenced and then compared with unstimulated pre-transplant donor and recipient T cells. Every recipient was given anti-thymocyte globulin induction, followed by around three years of maintenance tacrolimus and steroids. Rather than being sequenced by the commercial service, samples from a few later patients were sequenced in-house on an Illumina MiSeq and processed with MiXCR. The paper as a whole reports these results and caveats: Peak levels of circulating GvH clones were associated with declines in HvG clones early after transplant. High GvH to HvG T cell clonal ratios were observed in the allografts of patients with donor T cell macrochimerism. Conclusions were limited by the relatively low number and heterogeneity of intestinal transplant patients. GvH clones were found in recipient bone marrow, and some of the GvH clones appeared earlier in ileal mucosa or blood, which is consistent with an intestinal mucosal origin.

Interpreted using the paper, the time point label stands for: cells obtained before transplantation from donor or recipient. CD3+CD4+ and CD3+CD8+ populations were FACS-sorted from unstimulated pre-transplant donor and recipient cells taken from spleen or lymph nodes. The sequence links TRBV7-9 to TRBJ1-4; TRBD1 agrees with 10 junctional bases. The clonotype was recovered from a human donor who was the organ donor for an intestinal transplant. The specimen was unstimulated CD8+ T cells sorted from spleen or lymph node cells, collected before transplant. This receptor carries the CDR3 CASSLGQGGEKLFF. The nucleotide sequence reads TGTGCCAGCAGCCTCGGACAGGGGGGAGAAAAACTGTTTTTT.